These 28 T cell receptor beta chains share one sample of origin, sequenced in a study of OX40 agonist ivuxolimab in advanced cancers. Method: immunoSEQ multiplex PCR; TCRdb's copy keeps in-frame clones and lacks some. This table holds about 48,000 clones, over 90% found once. Sequencing was performed on CD4+ or CD8+ T cells sorted from blood, taken in a trial of the OX40 agonist ivuxolimab. Source of these receptors: an adult with an advanced solid tumor such as melanoma, head and neck, liver or kidney cancer.

The chain combines TRBV30 with TRBJ2-5; 8 nucleotides match TRBD1. The germline CDR1 and CDR2 sequences are GTSNPN and SVGIG (reference sequence). J was trimmed by 5 bases and V by 2 bases; bases with no gene match: 4. This CDR3 spans 13 amino acids. The CDR3 protein is CAWSWTGRETQYF. In DNA, the CDR3 is TGTGCCTGGAGTTGGACAGGGCGGGAGACCCAGTACTTC.

This chain uses TRBV30 with TRBJ1-6, with TRBD1 as a possible D gene (5 bases). The CDR3 runs 12 residues. The germline V gene encodes CDR1 GTSNPN and CDR2 SVGIG (reference sequence). Trimming took off 7 bases at V and 8 bases at J, with 12 bases between the two ends. This CDR3 reads CAFERGDSPLHF. Written as DNA, the CDR3 is TGTGCCTTTGAGAGGGGAGATTCACCCCTCCACTTT.

The chain combines TRBV4-2 with TRBJ2-5, with D unclear. V gave up 2 bases and J gave up 7 bases, with 14 bases separating them. Germline CDR1 reads LGHNA; CDR2 reads YNFKEQ. The CDR3 runs to 14 residues. CDR3 sequence (DNA): TGTGCCAGCAGCCAAACCCCGTTTCTAGGGACCCAGTACTTC. Protein: CASSQTPFLGTQYF.

The V gene is TRBV15, the J gene TRBJ2-2; D is unresolved. V lost 0 bases and J 5 bases, leaving 7 bases between the germline ends. The germline V gene encodes CDR1 LNHNV and CDR2 YYDKDF (reference sequence). The CDR3 contains 14 residues. As DNA, the CDR3 is TGTGCCACCAGCAGAGACTTTCGGACCGGGGAGCTGTTTTTT. Residues: CATSRDFRTGELFF. Together with reference TRBV15 and TRBJ2-2, the CDR3 gives the full variable domain: DAMVIQNPRYQVTQFGKPVTLSCSQTLNHNVMYWYQQKSSQAPKLLFHYYDKDFNNEADTPDNFQSRRPNTSFCFLDIRSPGLGDTAMYLCATSRDFRTGELFFGEGSRLTVL.

The chain is built from TRBV28 and TRBJ1-4; no reliable D call. CDR1 is MDHEN, CDR2 SYDVKM, per germline. The CDR3 is 17 amino acids. V shed 3 bases and J shed 5 bases, with 19 bases lying between them. The CDR3 protein is CASSLVPRLGRNEKLFF. CDR3 nucleotides: TGTGCCAGCAGTTTGGTCCCCAGATTAGGGCGGAATGAAAAACTGTTTTTT.

This clone was observed once. The rearrangement joins TRBV7-8 to TRBJ1-1; a possible D gene is TRBD1 (5 bases). CDR3 length equals 12 residues. Germline V CDR1 and CDR2: SGHVS, FQNEAQ. Trimming stripped 1 base from V and 6 bases from J, with 6 bases between. In DNA form, the CDR3 reads TGTGCCAGCAGCTTAGTAGGGGCTGAAGCTTTCTTT. This codes for CASSLVGAEAFF.

V gene TRBV4-2 combines with J gene TRBJ1-2; the D is unclear. CDR3 length: 14 amino acids. Germline CDR1 and CDR2: LGHNA and YNFKEQ. Trimming removed 1 base at V and 0 bases at J, with 6 bases between. CDR3 protein: CASSQVAANYGYTF. CDR3 nucleotides: TGTGCCAGCAGCCAAGTAGCGGCTAACTATGGCTACACCTTC.

The chain carries TRBV27 and TRBJ2-1; TRBD1 might be the D (5 bases). Germline CDR1 and CDR2: MNHEY and SMNVEV (reference sequence). Trimming removed 2 bases at V and 14 bases at J, with 13 bases between. The CDR3 is made up of 12 amino acids. The CDR3 DNA sequence: TGTGCCAGCAGTTTAAGTAGGCAGGGTGAGTTCTTC. Amino acids: CASSLSRQGEFF.

The J gene is TRBJ2-7, the V gene TRBV25-1; perhaps TRBD1 as D (6 bases). Per the germline V gene, CDR1 is MGHDK and CDR2 is SYGVNS. The ends were cut back, 6 bases at V and 6 bases at J, with 24 bases in the middle. The CDR3 is 16 residues long. This CDR3 is CASSHHWGRVPIEQYV. The CDR3 DNA is TGTGCCAGCAGCCATCACTGGGGGCGCGTACCCATCGAGCAGTACGTC.

The chain links TRBV2 to TRBJ2-1; a possible D gene is TRBD1 (5 bases). The CDR3 is made up of 13 amino acids. The V end was cut by 8 bases, the J end by 4 bases, with 12 bases between. Germline V gives CDR1 SNHLY, CDR2 FYNNEI. The CDR3: CASGARSYNEQFF. The CDR3, as DNA: TGTGCCAGCGGGGCCAGGAGTTACAATGAGCAGTTCTTC.

The chain combines TRBV5-6 with TRBJ1-1; 8 nucleotides match TRBD1. The V gene's germline CDR1 is SGHDT and CDR2 YYEEEE. The CDR3 has 15 residues. V shed 0 bases and J 3 bases; nucleotides not matched to a gene: 4. Written as DNA, the CDR3 is TGTGCCAGCAGCTTGGGGACAGGGTTTCACACTGAAGCTTTCTTT. Its translation: CASSLGTGFHTEAFF. Combining the CDR3 with reference TRBV5-6 and TRBJ1-1 gives the whole variable domain DAGVTQSPTHLIKTRGQQVTLRCSPKSGHDTVSWYQQALGQGPQFIFQYYEEEERQRGNFPDRFSGHQFPNYSSELNVNALLLGDSALYLCASSLGTGFHTEAFFGQGTRLTVV.

This clone was seen once. Other DNA sequences from this sample encode an identical CDR3 as well. V usage is TRBV7-9 and J usage is TRBJ2-5, with unresolved D. Trimming removed 5 bases at V and 4 bases at J, with 20 bases between. The length of the CDR3 is 16 residues. Per the germline V gene, CDR1 is SEHNR and CDR2 is FQNEAQ (reference sequence). CDR3 protein: CASSAGVAERGETQYF. CDR3 bases: TGTGCCAGCAGCGCCGGCGTAGCCGAGCGAGGAGAGACCCAGTACTTC.

The gene calls are TRBV4-2 and TRBJ2-3; 8 positions match TRBD2. The CDR3 extends over 16 amino acids. J was trimmed by 2 bases and V by 4 bases; bases with no gene match: 8. CDR1 is LGHNA, CDR2 YNFKEQ, per germline. In DNA form, the CDR3 reads TGTGCCAGCAGCCCCCAGGGCGGGGGGAACACAGATACGCAGTATTTT. This codes for CASSPQGGGNTDTQYF.

This clone was found once. The rearrangement joins TRBV5-4 to TRBJ1-2; D is uncertain. V shed 4 bases and J shed 0 bases, with 10 bases lying between them. The germline CDR1 and CDR2 sequences are SGHNT and YYREEE (reference sequence). The CDR3 runs to 14 residues. DNA of the CDR3: TGTGCCAGCAGCGTAGCTCTCTCTAACTATGGCTACACCTTC. Protein: CASSVALSNYGYTF.

CDR3 sequence reads: CASSYSSGGKLFF. DNA for the CDR3: TGTGCCAGCAGTTACTCCTCGGGAGGGAAACTGTTTTTT. The chain is built from TRBV6-6 and TRBJ1-4; unclear D gene. CDR1 and CDR2 (germline): MNHNY, SVGAGI (reference sequence). The germline V and J ends were trimmed by 0 bases and 11 bases, with 10 bases remaining between them. This CDR3 contains 13 residues.

This chain connects TRBV19 to TRBJ2-1, with 9 bases matching TRBD2. The CDR3 runs 16 residues. The V gene end was trimmed by 3 bases and the J gene end by 4 bases; junction bases not matched to a gene: 7. Germline V gene lookup returns CDR1 LNHDA and CDR2 SQIVND (reference sequence). Written as DNA, the CDR3 is TGTGCCAGTAGTATCAGGCCTAGCGGGGCGTACAATGAGCAGTTCTTC. Translating it yields CASSIRPSGAYNEQFF.

The gene calls are TRBV21-1 and TRBJ2-5; the table's D call, TRBD1, was not checked against the DNA. TRBV21-1 is a recognized pseudogene. The CDR3 sequence is 14 residues long. CDR3 loop: CASSKADRDETQYF. The CDR3 DNA follows: TGTGCCAGCAGCAAGGCTGACAGGGATGAGACCCAGTACTTC.

This chain joins TRBV5-4 and TRBJ1-3; 8 bases are a match to TRBD1. The V segment lost 6 bases and the J segment 0 bases; nucleotides outside the gene matches: 8. Per the germline V gene, CDR1 is SGHNT and CDR2 is YYREEE (reference sequence). The CDR3 covers 16 residues. The CDR3 sequence: CASTFGTGLSGNTIYF. The CDR3 nucleotides are TGTGCCAGCACCTTCGGGACAGGTCTCTCTGGAAACACCATATATTTT.

The rearrangement uses TRBV5-6 and TRBJ2-3; TRBD2 matches at 11 bases. The CDR3 has 16 amino acids. V was clipped by 3 bases and J by 3 bases; unmatched bases: 6. Looked up from germline, CDR1 is SGHDT and CDR2 is YYEEEE. Written as DNA, the CDR3 is TGTGCCAGCAGCTGGTTAGCGGGGGGGCGGACAGATACGCAGTATTTT. This gives the protein CASSWLAGGRTDTQYF.

This chain connects TRBV10-2 to TRBJ2-1; 8 bases match TRBD2. The CDR3 consists of 15 residues. The trim removed 6 bases at V and 8 bases at J, leaving 12 bases unmatched. CDR1 WSHSY and CDR2 SAAADI come from the germline V gene. CDR3 sequence reads: CASRGAGAPDDEQFF. For the CDR3, the DNA is TGCGCCAGCAGGGGAGCGGGGGCCCCGGACGATGAGCAGTTCTTC.

This clone was picked up a small number of times. CDR3 region: CASSLGTDYGYTF. The CDR3 DNA reads TGTGCCAGCAGCTTGGGGACGGACTATGGCTACACCTTC. The V and J genes are TRBV5-6 and TRBJ1-2; D uncertain. The CDR3 has 13 residues. The germline V gene has CDR1 SGHDT and CDR2 YYEEEE. V was trimmed by 0 bases and J by 3 bases, leaving 6 bases between them.

The V call is TRBV5-4, the J call TRBJ2-3, with a tentative D call TRBD1 (6 bases). The CDR3 has 16 amino acids. Germline lookup yields CDR1 SGHNT and CDR2 YYREEE (reference sequence). Deletions cut 2 bases from V and 3 bases from J, with 16 bases between. CDR3: CASSFSGALGTDTQYF. CDR3 sequence (DNA): TGTGCCAGCAGCTTCTCAGGGGCACTAGGTACAGATACGCAGTATTTT. The variable domain in full, with the rest retrieved from reference TRBV5-4 and TRBJ2-3, is ETGVTQSPTHLIKTRGQQVTLRCSSQSGHNTVSWYQQALGQGPQFIFQYYREEENGRGNFPPRFSGLQFPNYSSELNVNALELDDSALYLCASSFSGALGTDTQYFGPGTRLTVL.

The J gene is TRBJ1-2, the V gene TRBV4-1, with a possible D match to TRBD1 (5 bases). V lost 3 bases and J 0 bases, leaving 8 bases between the germline ends. This CDR3 contains 14 residues. The germline CDR1 and CDR2 sequences are MGHRA and YSYEKL. CDR3 protein: CASSHQGANYGYTF. The CDR3 coding sequence is TGCGCCAGCAGCCACCAGGGTGCTAACTATGGCTACACCTTC.

V gene TRBV15 combines with J gene TRBJ2-1; a weak D match, TRBD1 (6 bases). V was clipped by 2 bases and J by 6 bases, with 8 bases between them. The germline gives CDR1 LNHNV, CDR2 YYDKDF (reference sequence). The CDR3 runs to 13 residues. CDR3 sequence reads: CATSRPRGNEQFF. CDR3 DNA sequence: TGTGCCACCAGCAGACCCAGGGGCAATGAGCAGTTCTTC.

The CDR3: CASSMRAQMQYF. CDR3 coding DNA: TGTGCCAGCAGCATGAGGGCGCAGATGCAGTATTTT. The gene calls are TRBV11-3 and TRBJ2-3; D is perhaps TRBD2 (5 bases). The germline V gene encodes CDR1 SGHNT and CDR2 YENEEA. V shed 5 bases and J shed 11 bases, with 14 bases lying between them. The CDR3 has 12 residues.

The chain is built from TRBV10-2 and TRBJ2-3; no reliable D call. In germline, CDR1 is WSHSY, CDR2 SAAADI. Trimming removed 3 bases from V and 3 bases from J, with 10 bases in between. The CDR3 totals 14 residues. The DNA of the CDR3 is TGCGCCAGCAGTGAAGGGATGGGGACAGATACGCAGTATTTT. This translates into CASSEGMGTDTQYF.

This sequence joins TRBV6-5 and TRBJ1-5; 7 bases align to TRBD1. Trimming at V came to 5 bases and at J to 3 bases, leaving 1 base not matched to a gene. Germline-derived CDR1 and CDR2 are MNHEY and SVGAGI. The CDR3 runs to 13 residues. This chain's CDR3 is CASSGQVNQPQHF. Here the CDR3 DNA reads TGTGCCAGCAGTGGACAGGTCAATCAGCCCCAGCATTTT.

The chain uses TRBV5-8 and TRBJ2-3; 10 bases are a match to TRBD2. The V segment lost 0 bases and the J segment 4 bases; nucleotides outside the gene matches: 5. Germline CDR1 SGHTS, CDR2 YDEGEE. The CDR3 runs 16 residues. CDR3 sequence: CASSLVERGGADTQYF. The DNA of the CDR3 is TGTGCCAGCAGCTTGGTCGAGCGGGGGGGCGCAGATACGCAGTATTTT.